This T cell receptor beta chain was recovered during a study of shared clonotypes between healthy human individuals. With CCR7-negative CD45RA+ TemRA cells, CD45RO+ cells were combined in CD8 memory. Germline V lookup: CDR1 ENHRY, CDR2 SYGVKD. The length of the CDR3 is 13 residues. V was pared by 6 bases and J by 15 bases, with 21 bases between. Comment on this clone: Antigen unknown.

At the deep level, the assay was run. Sequencing was performed with immunoSEQ multiplex PCR; in TCRdb, only in-frame clones are kept and a portion is missing. The data show about 690,000 clones, with less than 95% seen just once and 30% to 40% held by the top ten. Study-wide findings and caveats: Though the depth was large, rarefaction showed that sorted-subset sequencing was incomplete. Around 5.3% of naive CD4 clonotypes were shared across a handful of donors.

Sequencing was performed on memory CD8+ T cells from PBMCs. As for subset: CD45RO+ cells pooled with CCR7-negative TemRA cells. This chain joins TRBV10-3 and TRBJ2-1; D unresolved. The TCR comes from a man between 18 and 29 years old in good health. Some clones in this sample may be carry-over from other donors' samples. CDR3 in amino acids: CAISLYESGFSFF. For the CDR3, the DNA is TGTGCCATCAGCCTTTACGAGAGTGGGTTCTCGTTCTTC.